A single sample gave rise to the 31 T cell receptor beta chains below, sequenced in a study of metastatic and nonmetastatic thyroid tumors. TCRdb re-called clones via MiXCR from the PCR reads. Seen here are approximately 32,000 clones, under 25% observed once, and the top ten hold less than 4%. Each patient went into thyroid surgery without having received any treatment. The specimen was tumor tissue. The source of these receptors is a male donor with papillary thyroid cancer or a benign thyroid nodule (not recorded which). Some clones in this sample may be carry-over from other donors' samples.

Many counts were recorded for this clone. This chain connects TRBV3-1 to TRBJ2-1; D is perhaps TRBD2 (6 bases). Trimming left V 1 base short and J 5 bases short, with 9 bases between. Germline CDR1 LGHDT, CDR2 YNNKEL (reference sequence). The CDR3 runs to 14 residues. CDR3 sequence (DNA): TGTGCCAGCAGCCAAGTTCTAGCGAACAATGAGCAGTTCTTC. Protein: CASSQVLANNEQFF.

To note about this clone: A much larger clone differs by one base, so this may be a read error. The CDR3 DNA reads as TGTGCCAGCAGCTCGAGGGGTAAACCTAACAGTGAGCAGTTCTTC. This translates into CASSSRGKPNSEQFF. The rearrangement links TRBV5-5 to TRBJ2-1; D tentatively reads TRBD1 or TRBD2 (5 bases each). Germline CDR1 and CDR2: SGHKS and YYEKEE (reference sequence). The germline V and J ends were trimmed by 3 bases and 9 bases, with 19 bases remaining between them. This CDR3 has 15 residues.

V is TRBV11-2 and J is TRBJ2-7, with 11 bases lining up with TRBD2. The germline CDR1 and CDR2 sequences are SGHAT and FQNNGV. The CDR3 is 15 amino acids. Losses at the gene ends were 2 bases for V and 2 bases for J; bases not matched to a gene: 2. CDR3 nucleotide sequence: TGTGCCAGCAGCTTACTAGCGGGAGGTACCTACGAGCAGTACTTC. Protein sequence: CASSLLAGGTYEQYF.

This clone was seen repeatedly, ten times or more. The chain carries TRBV7-9 and TRBJ2-2; the D is unclear. Germline loops: CDR1 SEHNR, CDR2 FQNEAQ (reference sequence). The V end was cut by 7 bases, the J end by 7 bases, with 16 bases between. The CDR3 consists of 14 residues. The CDR3 region is CASTLLQSSGELFF. Written as DNA, the CDR3 is TGTGCCAGCACCCTTCTACAGAGTAGCGGGGAGCTGTTTTTT.

In its sample, this clone was seen many times. Here the CDR3 reads CASSSSFLGLAGGRVGELFF. The CDR3 coding sequence is TGTGCCAGCAGTTCCTCCTTTCTGGGGCTAGCGGGAGGACGGGTCGGGGAGCTGTTTTTT. This chain joins TRBV28 and TRBJ2-2; 11 bases line up with TRBD2. The V gene's germline CDR1 is MDHEN and CDR2 SYDVKM. The CDR3 length is 20 residues. V was pared by 4 bases and J by 7 bases, with 20 bases of the junction left unmatched.

This clone has a handful of counts. This is likely a read error, given that the CDR3 carries no conserved phenylalanine or tryptophan at its end. The chain carries TRBV10-2 and TRBJ2-7; D gene unclear. TRBJ2-5 matches the DNA end more closely, so the J call is doubtful. Germline V CDR1 and CDR2: WSHSY, SAAADI. This CDR3 comprises 13 residues. This chain's CDR3 is CASGVVRQETQYL. As DNA, the CDR3 is TGCGCCAGCGGCGTTGTCCGGCAAGAGACCCAGTACCTC.

This clone came up a few times. At one end, the junction sequence differs from germline, possibly due to a read error. The rearrangement links TRBV7-9 to TRBJ1-1; a weak D match, TRBD1 (5 bases). The CDR3 has 12 residues. Germline V gene data show CDR1 as SEHNR and CDR2 as FQNEAQ (reference sequence). CDR3 nucleotide sequence: TGTGCCAGCAGTTTAGGGAGGGGTGACGCTTTCTTT. Protein sequence: CASSLGRGDAFF.

This clone was picked up many times. The chain is built from TRBV4-3 and TRBJ2-3; D ambiguous. Trimming left V 1 base short and J 1 base short, with 9 bases between. The germline V gene encodes CDR1 LGHNA and CDR2 YSLEER. The CDR3 spans 15 residues. The CDR3 DNA reads TGCGCCAGCAGCCAAGTTCCGGGCCGCACAGATACGCAGTATTTT. This codes for CASSQVPGRTDTQYF.

The chain carries TRBV4-2 and TRBJ1-5; D unresolved. The length of the CDR3 is 15 residues. Germline V gene data show CDR1 as LGHNA and CDR2 as YNFKEQ. Deletions cut 4 bases from V and 4 bases from J, with 14 bases between. The CDR3 nucleotides are TGTGCCAGCAGCCGCCAAGGTACCGGGAATCAGCCCCAGCATTTT. Translation gives CASSRQGTGNQPQHF.

This clone was seen only a few times. The genes are TRBV6-2 or TRBV6-3 and TRBJ2-7; D may be TRBD2 (5 bases). Trimming cost V 5 bases and J 7 bases, with 18 bases left between them. There are 14 residues in the CDR3. Per the germline V gene, CDR1 is MNHEY and CDR2 is SVGEGT. CDR3 sequence: CASSITRGMGEQYF. The CDR3 coding sequence is TGTGCCAGCAGTATTACTAGAGGGATGGGGGAGCAGTACTTC.

This clone has ten or more counts. This chain uses TRBV6-2 or TRBV6-3 with TRBJ1-1; 7 bases match TRBD1. V gave up 5 bases and J gave up 0 bases; unmatched junction bases: 6. CDR1 and CDR2 (germline): MNHEY, SVGEGT. This CDR3 is 15 amino acids long. CDR3 in DNA: TGTGCCAGCAGTCCCCGGACAGGTTTGAACACTGAAGCTTTCTTT. Protein: CASSPRTGLNTEAFF.

CDR3 nucleotide sequence: TGCAGTGCGACAGGGAGAAGCTCCTATAATTCACCCCTCCACTTT. It yields the protein CSATGRSSYNSPLHF. This sequence joins TRBV20-1 and TRBJ1-6; 7 bases are shared with TRBD1. With 6 bases clipped from V and 0 bases from J, the junction kept 5 bases outside the gene matches. The CDR3 extends over 15 amino acids. In germline, CDR1 is DFQATT, CDR2 SNEGSKA (reference sequence).

Many counts were recorded for this clone. The CDR3 nucleotides are TGTGCCAGCAGCGGGGCGACAGGGGGAAGTGAAAAACTGTTTTTT. This sequence encodes CASSGATGGSEKLFF. The genes are TRBV7-2 and TRBJ1-4; 9 bases match TRBD1. V trimming: 5 bases; J trimming: 7 bases; junction bases outside the gene matches: 8. The germline V gene has CDR1 SGHTA and CDR2 FQGNSA. The CDR3 sequence is 15 residues long.

This clone was detected many times. J is TRBJ2-1 and V is TRBV7-6; 10 bases agree with TRBD2. CDR3 length equals 18 residues. With 1 base clipped from V and 6 bases from J, the junction kept 12 bases outside the gene matches. CDR1 SGHVS and CDR2 FNYEAQ come from the germline V gene. The CDR3 coding sequence is TGTGCCAGCAGCTTAGGGAAGCGGGAGGGCCTTTCAGGCAATGAGCAGTTCTTC. Its protein product is CASSLGKREGLSGNEQFF.

The sample holds many counts of this clone. This sequence joins TRBV7-8 and TRBJ2-6; possible D gene TRBD1, 6 bases. Germline values: CDR1 SGHVS, CDR2 FQNEAQ. V dropped 5 bases and J dropped 1 base, with 12 bases sitting between them. CDR3 length: 16 residues. CDR3 protein: CASSKTGKSGANVLTF. The CDR3 DNA reads as TGTGCCAGCAGCAAAACAGGGAAGTCTGGGGCCAACGTCCTGACTTTC.

This clone was detected many times. This chain links TRBV20-1 with TRBJ2-3, with a possible D match to TRBD2 (5 bases). The germline V and J ends were trimmed by 0 bases and 4 bases, with 14 bases remaining between them. Germline values: CDR1 DFQATT, CDR2 SNEGSKA (reference sequence). The CDR3 extends over 15 amino acids. This CDR3 is CSAREAVPLADTQYF. The DNA for the CDR3 is TGCAGTGCTAGAGAAGCGGTTCCACTGGCAGATACGCAGTATTTT.

This clone was counted at least ten times. V gene TRBV20-1 combines with J gene TRBJ2-1; 14 bases are a match to TRBD2. J lost 6 bases, V lost 3 bases, and 1 base had no gene match. The CDR3 covers 14 residues. Germline CDR1 is DFQATT and CDR2 is SNEGSKA (reference sequence). The CDR3 region has the DNA TGCAGTGCTAGGACTAGCGGGAGGGCCAATGAGCAGTTCTTC. Translating it yields CSARTSGRANEQFF.

The V and J genes are TRBV20-1 and TRBJ2-7, with TRBD2 as a possible D gene (6 bases). CDR3 length: 13 residues. The germline gives CDR1 DFQATT, CDR2 SNEGSKA (reference sequence). Trimming removed 3 bases from V and 3 bases from J, with 12 bases in between. CDR3 nucleotide sequence: TGCAGTGCTAGGCCCGGGGGTTTCTACGAGCAGTACTTC. Its translation: CSARPGGFYEQYF.

The sample holds many counts of this clone. The rearrangement uses TRBV18 and TRBJ2-3; possibly TRBD1 for D (6 bases). V lost 1 base, J lost 0 bases, and 14 bases lay in between. Germline loops: CDR1 KGHSH, CDR2 LQKENI. This CDR3 has 17 residues. The CDR3 sequence is CASSPRTGTPSTDTQYF. In DNA, the CDR3 is TGTGCCAGCTCACCACGGACCGGGACACCTAGCACAGATACGCAGTATTTT.

This clone has a handful of counts. A read error is possible here, since a much larger clone lies one base away. Other DNA sequences in this sample translate to the same CDR3. CDR3 sequence: CASSARLAGGEQFF. The CDR3 DNA follows: TGTGCCAGCAGTGCACGGTTAGCGGGAGGGGAGCAGTTCTTC. The chain employs TRBV3-1 and TRBJ2-1, with 11 bases identical to TRBD2. Per the germline V gene, CDR1 is LGHDT and CDR2 is YNNKEL (reference sequence). Germline trimming cut 6 bases from V and 10 bases from J; bases unmatched to any gene: 8. This CDR3 has 14 amino acids.

The rearrangement links TRBV5-5 to TRBJ2-7; possible D gene TRBD1, 6 bases. This CDR3 is built from 14 residues. Trimming shortened V by 4 bases and J by 2 bases, and 13 bases separated the two germline ends. Per germline, CDR1 SGHKS and CDR2 YYEKEE (reference sequence). This chain's CDR3 is CASSLRDTPYEQYF. The CDR3 DNA reads as TGTGCCAGCAGCCTACGGGACACCCCCTACGAGCAGTACTTC.

The table lists this clone with a few counts. This chain connects TRBV6-1 to TRBJ2-7; D not resolved. Germline V gene data show CDR1 as MNHNS and CDR2 as SASEGT. CDR3 length equals 12 residues. V gave up 7 bases and J gave up 1 base, with 8 bases separating them. DNA for the CDR3: TGTGCCAGCAAATACCGATCCTACGAGCAGTACTTC. Its protein is CASKYRSYEQYF.

The chain uses TRBV20-1 and TRBJ2-3; a weak D match, TRBD2 (5 bases). The germline CDR1 and CDR2 sequences are DFQATT and SNEGSKA (reference sequence). This CDR3 is built from 14 residues. V lost 5 bases to trimming and J lost 5 bases, with 17 bases between them. CDR3 DNA: TGCAGTGCTCTAAGCGGTCTCCCTGGAGATACGCAGTATTTT. This encodes CSALSGLPGDTQYF.

This clone occurred many times. This chain links TRBV20-1 with TRBJ2-7, with D perhaps matching TRBD1 or TRBD2 (5 bases each). The CDR3 sequence is 11 residues long. Germline CDR1 DFQATT, CDR2 SNEGSKA (reference sequence). Trimming left V 7 bases short and J 4 bases short, with 11 bases between. CDR3 nucleotides: TGCAGTGTTAGGGACGGGTACGAGCAGTACTTC. It specifies CSVRDGYEQYF.

Note on this clone: A much larger clone sits a single nucleotide away, making a read error possible. The sample has other DNA sequences that encode this CDR3 too. The chain is built from TRBV6-1 and TRBJ1-1; possible D gene TRBD1, 5 bases. The CDR3 has 15 amino acids. With 6 bases removed from V and 5 bases from J, the gap between germline ends came to 19 bases. Germline V CDR1 and CDR2: MNHNS, SASEGT. CDR3 sequence (DNA): TGTGCCAGCAGCCTAAGCGCCAGGGAGCAAACTGAAGCTTTCTTT. Translation gives CASSLSAREQTEAFF.

This clone has only a few counts. An end of the junction does not agree with germline; a read error may underlie this. The chain uses TRBV6-1 and TRBJ1-2; TRBD1 might be the D (5 bases). CDR3 length equals 12 residues. The germline V gene encodes CDR1 MNHNS and CDR2 SASEGT. Here the CDR3 DNA reads TGTGCCAGCAAGGGACTTGGCTATGGCTACAACTTC. The encoded protein is CASKGLGYGYNF.

This clone has a count of ten or more. The rearrangement joins TRBV7-9 to TRBJ1-3, with D unresolved. Germline CDR1 is SEHNR and CDR2 is FQNEAQ (reference sequence). The ends were cut back, 3 bases at V and 7 bases at J, with 7 bases in the middle. CDR3 size: 12 residues. CDR3 DNA sequence: TGTGCCAGCAGCTTTGATGGGAACACCATATATTTT. Amino acids: CASSFDGNTIYF.

This clone ranks as medium-sized. The rearrangement uses TRBV6-1 and TRBJ2-7; TRBD2 aligns across 12 bases. Germline V CDR1 and CDR2: MNHNS, SASEGT. The CDR3 runs 16 residues. V lost 5 bases and J lost 3; bases outside the gene matches: 8. CDR3 DNA: TGTGCCAGCAGTTTCCGGAGGACTAGCGGGGTCTACGAGCAGTACTTC. This gives the protein CASSFRRTSGVYEQYF.

This clone has a count of ten or more. One base away lies a much larger clone, so this may be a sequencing read error. This chain links TRBV7-2 with TRBJ2-5, with TRBD2 matching 9 bases. This CDR3 region has 15 residues. The trim removed 2 bases at V and 5 bases at J, leaving 6 bases unmatched. The germline V gene has CDR1 SGHTA and CDR2 FQGNSA. CDR3: CASSLNSGSKETQYF. CDR3 in DNA: TGTGCCAGCAGCTTAAATAGCGGGAGTAAGGAGACCCAGTACTTC.

This clone is termed medium-sized. The J gene is TRBJ2-7, the V gene TRBV20-1; TRBD1 aligns across 7 bases. This CDR3 region has 12 residues. Per germline, CDR1 DFQATT and CDR2 SNEGSKA (reference sequence). J lost 4 bases, V lost 4 bases, and 4 bases had no gene match. The CDR3 region has the DNA TGCAGTGCTACCGACAGGGAGTACGAGCAGTACTTC. It encodes CSATDREYEQYF.

This clone was counted at least ten times. This sequence joins TRBV5-6 and TRBJ2-1; 8 bases are shared with TRBD1. The CDR3 sequence is 15 residues long. CDR1 SGHDT and CDR2 YYEEEE come from the germline V gene. Trimming at V came to 3 bases and at J to 2 bases, leaving 4 bases not matched to a gene. CDR3 coding DNA: TGTGCCAGCAGCTCTGGACAGGGCCCCTACAATGAGCAGTTCTTC. Residues: CASSSGQGPYNEQFF.